This TCR beta chain appears in the sequencing data of a study of shared clonotypes between healthy human individuals. Study information: Each donor's CD8 memory used one plate, CD8 naive two, each CD4 subset three.

Sequencing used immunoSEQ multiplex PCR; TCRdb keeps in-frame clones, though not all of them. This sample has about 2.1 million clones, with approximately 92% found just once. The V end lost 0 bases, the J end lost 3 bases, and 11 bases lay between the germline ends. The CDR3 is 15 amino acids. Germline lookup yields CDR1 SGHDT and CDR2 YYEEEE. In the naive CD8 group, cells lacked CD45RO and were positively selected for CCR7, so terminally differentiated effector memory CD45RA+ cells were left out. The sequencing sample was made of naive CD8+ T cells from PBMCs. This receptor was obtained from a man between 18 and 29 years old in good health. Some clones in this sample may be carry-over from other donors' samples. This rearrangement joins TRBV5-6 to TRBJ2-3; D not certain. CDR3: CASSLGYGPTDTQYF. The CDR3 DNA reads TGTGCCAGCAGCTTGGGTTACGGCCCGACAGATACGCAGTATTTT. Filled out from reference TRBV5-6 and TRBJ2-3, the complete variable domain reads DAGVTQSPTHLIKTRGQQVTLRCSPKSGHDTVSWYQQALGQGPQFIFQYYEEEERQRGNFPDRFSGHQFPNYSSELNVNALLLGDSALYLCASSLGYGPTDTQYFGPGTRLTVL.